This TCR beta chain was captured in a study of post-analysis software for immune sequencing data. Turning to the study itself: The cohort encompassed relapsing-remitting, secondary progressive and progressive-relapsing multiple sclerosis disease courses.

Unique molecular identifiers tagged the TCR beta cDNA libraries. T cells numbering about 1 to 10 million gave rise to some 500,000 cDNA molecules. A single record per CDR3 protein comes from TCRdb applying MiXCR to the PCR reads. The sample lists hundreds of thousands of distinct CDR3 sequences, 30% seen once, with under 0.7% in the top ten. For this clonotype: Its antigen is as yet unknown.

CDR1 is SGHRS and CDR2 is YFSETQ in the germline V gene. CDR3 length: 15 residues. Trimming cost V 3 bases and J 6 bases; bases outside gene matches: 7. Study-wide results and limits: Relative to controls, patients had 4 or 5 TRBV segments at higher frequency, with TRBV5-6, TRBV5-1 and TRBV20-1 among these. Samples sharing a preparation batch grouped tightly together when assessed by F measure. When compared against controls, multiple sclerosis patients showed significantly lower normalized Chao1 diversity.

The receptor was derived from a girl aged 5-17 years with multiple sclerosis. The chain is built from TRBV5-1 and TRBJ2-1; the match to TRBD2 covers 9 bases. Sequenced: blood. CDR3 bases: TGCGCCAGCAGCTCTACTAGCGGGCGGCCCAATGAGCAGTTCTTC. Its protein is CASSSTSGRPNEQFF.